The clone carrying this T cell receptor beta chain was seen a few times. Its target is unknown. These data come from a study of T cells in localized non-small cell lung cancer. CDR1 and CDR2 from the germline V gene are MGHRA and YSYEKL. V lost 0 bases, J lost 4 bases, and 10 bases lay in between. This CDR3 comprises 15 residues. Assay used: immunoSEQ multiplex PCR; TCRdb lists only in-frame clones, some missing. The sample includes about 6,300 clones, about 15% of them seen just once. Study-level points and caveats: Uninvolved adjacent lung had the highest recorded T cell clonality, with tumor below it. Heterogeneity stays possible, as sequencing covered only one tumor region. Increased T cell density in blood showed an association with longer overall survival.

Neighboring lung without atypia was obtained no less than 2 cm from the tumor margin. The sequence was obtained from a male donor older than 55 with stage II squamous cell lung carcinoma. This chain joins TRBV4-1 and TRBJ2-1; maybe TRBD2 (6 bases). Source: normal lung tissue next to the tumor, taken before any cancer treatment. The CDR3 region has the DNA TGCGCCAGCAGCCAAGATTGGGCGGGGTACAATGAGCAGTTCTTC. It is translated as CASSQDWAGYNEQFF.